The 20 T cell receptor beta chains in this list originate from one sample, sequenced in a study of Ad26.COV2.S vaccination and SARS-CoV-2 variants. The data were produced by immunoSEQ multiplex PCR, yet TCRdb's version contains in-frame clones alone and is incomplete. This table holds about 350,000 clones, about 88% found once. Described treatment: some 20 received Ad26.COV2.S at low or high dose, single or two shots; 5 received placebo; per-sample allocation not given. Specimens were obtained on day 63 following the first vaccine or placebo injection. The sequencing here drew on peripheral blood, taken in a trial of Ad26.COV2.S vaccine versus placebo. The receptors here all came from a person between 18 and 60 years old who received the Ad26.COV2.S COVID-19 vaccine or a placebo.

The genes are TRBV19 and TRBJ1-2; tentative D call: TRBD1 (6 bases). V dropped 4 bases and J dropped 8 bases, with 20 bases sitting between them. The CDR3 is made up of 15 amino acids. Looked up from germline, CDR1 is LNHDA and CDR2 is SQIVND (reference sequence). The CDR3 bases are TGTGCCAGTAGTACAACAGGGTTCCGGGCGGGCGGCTACACCTTC. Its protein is CASSTTGFRAGGYTF.

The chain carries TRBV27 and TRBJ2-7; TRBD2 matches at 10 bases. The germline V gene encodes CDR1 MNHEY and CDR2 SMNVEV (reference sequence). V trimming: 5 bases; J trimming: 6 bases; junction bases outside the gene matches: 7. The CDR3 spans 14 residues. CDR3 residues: CASSTGTSVIEQYF. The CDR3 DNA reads TGTGCCAGCAGTACCGGGACTAGCGTCATCGAGCAGTACTTC.

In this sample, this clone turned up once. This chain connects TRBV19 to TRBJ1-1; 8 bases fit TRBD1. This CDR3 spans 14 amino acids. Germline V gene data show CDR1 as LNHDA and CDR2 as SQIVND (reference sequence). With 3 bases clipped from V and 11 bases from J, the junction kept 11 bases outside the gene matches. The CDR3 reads CASSILAGGSFAFF. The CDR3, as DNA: TGTGCCAGTAGTATTCTGGCAGGGGGCTCTTTCGCTTTCTTT.

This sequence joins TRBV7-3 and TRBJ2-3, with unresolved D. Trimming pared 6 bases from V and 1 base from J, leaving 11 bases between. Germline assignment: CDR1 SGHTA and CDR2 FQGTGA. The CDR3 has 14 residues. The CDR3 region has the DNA TGTGCCAGCAGGGACCGGAGAGGCACAGATACGCAGTATTTT. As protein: CASRDRRGTDTQYF.

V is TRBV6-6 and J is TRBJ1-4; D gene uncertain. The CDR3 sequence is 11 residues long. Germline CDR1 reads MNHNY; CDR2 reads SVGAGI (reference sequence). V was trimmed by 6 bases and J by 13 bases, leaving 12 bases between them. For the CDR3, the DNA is TGTGCCAGCAGCACGACTGAGGGACTGTTTTTT. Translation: CASSTTEGLFF.

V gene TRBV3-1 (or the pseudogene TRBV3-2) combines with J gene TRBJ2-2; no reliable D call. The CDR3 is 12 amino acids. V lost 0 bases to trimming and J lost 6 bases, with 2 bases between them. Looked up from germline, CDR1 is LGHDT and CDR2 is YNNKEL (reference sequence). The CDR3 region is CASSQDPGELFF. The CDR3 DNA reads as TGTGCCAGCAGCCAAGACCCCGGGGAGCTGTTTTTT.

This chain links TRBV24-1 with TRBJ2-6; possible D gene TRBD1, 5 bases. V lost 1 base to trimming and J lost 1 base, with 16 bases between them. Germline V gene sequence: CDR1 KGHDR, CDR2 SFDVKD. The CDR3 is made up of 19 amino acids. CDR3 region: CATSDLRAGKRSGANVLTF. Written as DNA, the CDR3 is TGTGCCACCAGTGATTTACGTGCAGGGAAGAGGTCTGGGGCCAACGTCCTGACTTTC.

The CDR3 DNA sequence: TGTGCCAGCACCCCCACAGGGAAGAACACTGAAGCTTTCTTT. Translated: CASTPTGKNTEAFF. This sequence joins TRBV5-4 and TRBJ1-1; maybe TRBD1 (6 bases). Trimming pared 6 bases from V and 1 base from J, leaving 13 bases between. The CDR3 sequence is 14 residues long. The germline V gene has CDR1 SGHNT and CDR2 YYREEE (reference sequence).

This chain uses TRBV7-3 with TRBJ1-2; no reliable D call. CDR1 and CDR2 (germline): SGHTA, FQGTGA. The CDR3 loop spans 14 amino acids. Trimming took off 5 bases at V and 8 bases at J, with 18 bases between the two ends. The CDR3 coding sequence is TGTGCCAGCAGCCTTGCCCGGCTTGCCGGAGGCTACACCTTC. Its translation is CASSLARLAGGYTF.

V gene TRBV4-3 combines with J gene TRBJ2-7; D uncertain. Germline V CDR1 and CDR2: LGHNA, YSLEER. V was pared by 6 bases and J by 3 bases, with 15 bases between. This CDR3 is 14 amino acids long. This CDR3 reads CASSRHKGNYEQYF. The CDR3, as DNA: TGCGCCAGCAGTCGGCACAAGGGTAACTACGAGCAGTACTTC.

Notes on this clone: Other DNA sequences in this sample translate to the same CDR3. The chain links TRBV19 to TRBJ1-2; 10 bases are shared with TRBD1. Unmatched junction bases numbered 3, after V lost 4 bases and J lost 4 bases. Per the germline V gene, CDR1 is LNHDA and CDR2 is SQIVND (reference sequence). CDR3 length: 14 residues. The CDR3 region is CASSTTGGSYGYTF. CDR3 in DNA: TGTGCCAGTAGTACGACAGGGGGCAGCTATGGCTACACCTTC. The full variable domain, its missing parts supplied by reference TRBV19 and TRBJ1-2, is DGGITQSPKYLFRKEGQNVTLSCEQNLNHDAMYWYRQDPGQGLRLIYYSQIVNDFQKGDIAEGYSVSREKKESFPLTVTSAQKNPTAFYLCASSTTGGSYGYTFGSGTRLTVV.

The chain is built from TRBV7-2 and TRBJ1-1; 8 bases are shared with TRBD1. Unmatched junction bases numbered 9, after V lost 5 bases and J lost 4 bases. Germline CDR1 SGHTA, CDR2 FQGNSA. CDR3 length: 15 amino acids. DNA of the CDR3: TGTGCCAGCAGCAAGAACCCAGGGGGCGGCACTGAAGCTTTCTTT. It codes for CASSKNPGGGTEAFF.

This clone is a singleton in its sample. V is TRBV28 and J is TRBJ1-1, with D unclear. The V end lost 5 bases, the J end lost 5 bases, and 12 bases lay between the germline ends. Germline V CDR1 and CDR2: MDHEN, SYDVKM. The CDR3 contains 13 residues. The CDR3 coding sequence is TGTGCCAGCAGTGGAATAATGCGGACTGAAGCTTTCTTT. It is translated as CASSGIMRTEAFF.

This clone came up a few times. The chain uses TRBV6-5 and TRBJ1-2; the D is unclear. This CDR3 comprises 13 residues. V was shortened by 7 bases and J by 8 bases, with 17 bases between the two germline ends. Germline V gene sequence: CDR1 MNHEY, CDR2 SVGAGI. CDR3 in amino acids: CASNAAGASGYTF. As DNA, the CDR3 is TGTGCCAGCAACGCTGCGGGAGCCAGCGGCTACACCTTC.

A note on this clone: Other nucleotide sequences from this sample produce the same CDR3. CDR3 DNA: TGTGCCAGCAGTTACGGTCAAGGGTCCGGGGAGCTGTTTTTT. Amino acids: CASSYGQGSGELFF. This sequence joins TRBV6-2 or TRBV6-3 and TRBJ2-2; D not resolved. Germline V gene lookup returns CDR1 MNHEY and CDR2 SVGEGT. The length of the CDR3 is 14 residues. The V end was cut by 2 bases, the J end by 6 bases, with 10 bases between.

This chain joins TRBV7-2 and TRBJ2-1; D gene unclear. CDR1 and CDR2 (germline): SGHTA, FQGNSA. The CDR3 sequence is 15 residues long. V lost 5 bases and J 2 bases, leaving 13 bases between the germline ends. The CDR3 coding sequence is TGTGCCAGCAGCCCGGGCTCTTCCCCCTACAATGAGCAGTTCTTC. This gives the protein CASSPGSSPYNEQFF.

The CDR3 nucleotides are TGTGCCATCAGTGGGGGACAGGGGGTGTTCTACACCTTC. Translating gives CAISGGQGVFYTF. The chain uses TRBV10-3 and TRBJ1-2; TRBD1 matches 11 bases. The germline gives CDR1 ENHRY, CDR2 SYGVKD. V trimming: 4 bases; J trimming: 10 bases; junction bases outside the gene matches: 5. The CDR3 is 13 amino acids.

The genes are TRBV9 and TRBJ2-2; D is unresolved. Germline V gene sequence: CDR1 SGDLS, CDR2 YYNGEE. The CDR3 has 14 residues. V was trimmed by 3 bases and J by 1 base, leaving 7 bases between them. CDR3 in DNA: TGTGCCAGCAGCGCCCCAAAGAACACCGGGGAGCTGTTTTTT. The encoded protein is CASSAPKNTGELFF. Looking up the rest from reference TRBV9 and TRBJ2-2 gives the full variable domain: DSGVTQTPKHLITATGQRVTLRCSPRSGDLSVYWYQQSLDQGLQFLIQYYNGEERAKGNILERFSAQQFPDLHSELNLSSLELGDSALYFCASSAPKNTGELFFGEGSRLTVL.

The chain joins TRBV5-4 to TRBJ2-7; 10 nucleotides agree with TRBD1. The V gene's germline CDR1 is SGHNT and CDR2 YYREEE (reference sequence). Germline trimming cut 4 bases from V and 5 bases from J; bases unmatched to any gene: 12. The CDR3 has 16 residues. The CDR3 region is CASSTRYGDRGHEQYF. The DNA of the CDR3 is TGTGCCAGCAGCACGCGGTATGGGGACAGGGGTCACGAGCAGTACTTC.

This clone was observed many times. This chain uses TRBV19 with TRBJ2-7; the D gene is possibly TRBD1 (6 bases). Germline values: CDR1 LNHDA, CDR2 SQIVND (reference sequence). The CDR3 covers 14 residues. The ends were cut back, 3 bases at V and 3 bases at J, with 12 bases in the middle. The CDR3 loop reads CASSMLDRFYEQYF. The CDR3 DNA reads TGTGCCAGTAGTATGTTAGACAGGTTCTACGAGCAGTACTTC.